This entry features one T cell receptor beta chain sequence. Its antigen remains unknown. CDR1 is MDHEN and CDR2 is SYDVKM in the germline V gene. The length of the CDR3 is 17 residues. V was shortened by 6 bases and J by 5 bases, with 25 bases between the two germline ends. This entry comes from a study of shared clonotypes between healthy human individuals. Repertoires were generated with immunoSEQ multiplex PCR, while TCRdb's copy carries only in-frame clones and drops some. This sample carries roughly 2.2 million clones, about 90% of them seen once, and the ten largest clones take approximately 0.4%. Study results and limitations: Blood was the only sampled material, and tissue repertoires likely differ.

The chain joins TRBV28 to TRBJ1-2; D uncertain. The sequenced sample was naive CD4+ T cells from PBMCs. Subset reported: CD45RA+ positively selected. This clonotype was sampled from a man aged 18 to 29 in good health. Some clones in this sample may be carry-over from other donors' samples. For the CDR3, the DNA is TGTGCCAGCAGAATTCGTCCCTTGGCCTCATTCCCATATGGCTACACCTTC. This gives the protein CASRIRPLASFPYGYTF.